The rows below give T cell receptor beta chains drawn from one sample of a study of technical replicates of blood from four donors. Clones were sequenced by immunoSEQ multiplex PCR, and TCRdb holds only the in-frame ones, with some missing. The sample holds 80,000 to 95,000 clones; approximately 94% are singletons and the top ten take 0.2% to 0.25%. Sequencing was done on a sample of T cells isolated from PBMCs. The receptors were sampled from a human donor in good health. The CDR3 runs from the conserved cysteine through the conserved F or W.

TRBV6-1	TRBJ2-3	CASSESPGDTQYF
TRBV2	TRBJ2-3	CASSLAGAPLRTDTQYF
TRBV11-3	TRBJ2-7	CASSLGLAGGASYEQYF
TRBV6-1	TRBJ2-2	CASTYTGELFF
TRBV11-3	TRBJ1-4	CASSRTGTGDEKLFF
TRBV4-1	TRBJ1-5	CASSQHNRDRDDSNQPQHF
TRBV7-3	TRBJ2-2	CASSLSPENPAGELFF
TRBV7-8	TRBJ2-1	CASSLGHSSYNEQFF
TRBV6-6	TRBJ2-2	CASSYMGGPPGELFF
TRBV9	TRBJ2-5	CASSVESSAGGQETQYF
TRBV27	TRBJ2-7	CASSSGGWPYEQYF
TRBV29-1	TRBJ1-5	CSVGQGERQPQHF
TRBV4-2	TRBJ2-7	CASSQGPLATGYEQYF
TRBV5-6	TRBJ1-4	CASSFQGREKLFF
TRBV6-1	TRBJ1-5	CASSTDQPQHF
TRBV7-6	TRBJ1-1	CASSLGPQGSRTEAFF
TRBV13	TRBJ2-5	CASSMRAGRLQETQYF
TRBV5-1	TRBJ2-5	CASSLLSGGLGETQYF
TRBV5-6	TRBJ1-3	CASSPTLFSGNTIYF
TRBV10-3	TRBJ2-7	CAIMVDATYEQYF
TRBV5-4	TRBJ2-6	CASRDPGTGSSGANVLTF
TRBV11-3	TRBJ1-4	CASSTGTGDEKLFF
TRBV28	TRBJ1-1	CASSFSRTEAFF
TRBV5-4	TRBJ2-7	CASSPAAGEQYF
TRBV5-6	TRBJ2-7	CASSFNIAGAYEQYF
TRBV10-3	TRBJ1-1	CAISTGPGTEAFF
TRBV15	TRBJ2-1	CATSREITGLAGVDEQFF
TRBV4-1	TRBJ1-4	CASSQVSGEDEKLFF
TRBV28	TRBJ2-7	CASLDGTSSYEQYF
TRBV28	TRBJ2-4	CAITSGGGKNIQYF
TRBV28	TRBJ1-5	CASRQGGSNQPQHF
TRBV9	TRBJ2-5	CASSGTGQNFQETQYF
TRBV25-1	TRBJ1-2	CASSEFEGQVEGGYGYTF
TRBV6-1	TRBJ2-7	CASRDRAYEQYF
TRBV29-1	TRBJ1-1	CSVEAVTGWTEAFF
TRBV6-1	TRBJ1-4	CASSQTGGSYEKLFF
TRBV29-1	TRBJ1-2	CSVRWTGHINYGYTF
TRBV6-1	TRBJ2-3	CASSEARGGTDTQYF
TRBV6-1	TRBJ1-1	CASSEREGTEAFF